Listed here is a single T cell receptor beta chain. No cognate antigen has been identified for it. No qualities accompany the bases; no much larger clone lies one base away. Explained via the paper, the time point label denotes: baseline before first vaccination. Vaccinee samples came from UK trials COV001 and COV002, including a single-blind randomized controlled phase 2/3 trial of AZD1222 (ChAdOx1 nCoV-19) in healthy adults. Trial participant PBMC samples were collected at day 0 and day 28 after the second dose for TCRbeta chain sequencing. The entry originates in a study of T cell responses to AZD1222 COVID-19 vaccine (dated by TCRdb to the early 2020s). Turning to the overall study: Because spike-specific TCR depth and breadth did not differ between the two schedules, AZD1222 recipients who got a second dose at roughly 4 weeks were pooled with those who got a second dose at roughly 12 weeks. A total of roughly 240 trial participants underwent TCR sequencing, of whom some 210 received two doses of AZD1222 and some 25 received two doses of the MenACWY control vaccine. Trial participants were enrolled by age into 18-55, 56-69 and 70-plus year subgroups, with roughly 160, 29 and 62 TCR-sequenced participants respectively.

CDR1 and CDR2 were assigned from the germline V gene (reference sequence) as MNHEY and SMNVEV. V has 6 bases trimmed and J has 1 base trimmed; junction bases matching no gene number 14. Measured from the cysteine to the phenylalanine, the CDR3 is 18 residues long. The entry retains the CDR3 DNA only, 54 bases that are in frame from base 1. The CDR3 regions of human TCRbeta chains were analyzed by immunosequencing. On the authors' methods: Repertoire TCRs were checked for matches against a reference library of SARS-CoV-2-specific TCRs that had been generated using the MIRA antigen-specificity platform. Breadth was defined as the fraction of unique TCRs that were SARS-CoV-2-associated, and depth was defined as the fraction of total T cells that were SARS-CoV-2-associated. Using the MIRA data, every spike-specific TCR was mapped to the spike region that the TCR reacted to and assigned to either a CD4 or a CD8 class. Log10-transformed breadth and depth values were compared by one-way ANOVA with Sidak's multiple comparisons tests. TCRdb took this table from immuneACCESS and kept in-frame rearrangements with V and J called. Such tables lack part of the clones; where checked against another copy, unresolved V genes explain under half of the gap, and the rest is unexplained. The DNA gave D and trimming, while V, J and clone size come from that table. The sample table shows roughly 180,000 clones, and around 93% are seen once. Over 1.5% of the sample belongs to the ten largest clones.

On the study overall, not on this receptor specifically: Participants were mostly white British, with more females than males. The authors suggested clonal diversity may have been underestimated. The 56-69-year group was small, and its depth increase did not reach significance, likely because of low power. The vaccine-associated CD4 TCRs covered the entire spike protein, and the dominant responses fell in regions 160-218 and 743-854. Conclusions about previously exposed vaccinees were limited because only a handful of AZD1222 recipients were SARS-CoV-2 seropositive at baseline. Because no samples from the day 14 peak response were available, repertoires could be characterized only after the peak T cell response. After two AZD1222 doses, spike-specific TCR breadth and depth were significantly higher than at day 0 and than in MenACWY recipients. Nearly half of unique spike-specific TCRs reportedly recognized epitopes outside regions mutated in the B.1.351 and B.1.1.7 variants.

This TCR derives from an adult in good health. The sample in question was peripheral blood, obtained on day 0 of AZD1222 vaccination. The rearrangement combines TRBV27 with TRBJ1-5; 8 of the junction bases match TRBD1. CDR3 protein: CASRPDRGPWGSNQPQHF. The sequenced DNA is TGTGCCAGCAGACCCGACAGGGGTCCCTGGGGGAGCAATCAGCCCCAGCATTTT.